Listed here are 10 T cell receptor beta chains from one sample, sequenced in a study of blood T cells in healthy people across ages. For the second PCR, which ran for roughly 6 to 11 cycles, a sample-barcoded 5' primer and a J-beta primer mix were used. MiXCR, applied by TCRdb to the 5' RACE reads, yields one record per CDR3 protein. The sample consists of 1,100,000 or so distinct CDR3 sequences, 35% to 55% of them appearing once. The sample taken for sequencing was blood. These receptors all come from a woman aged 55-69 years in good health.

This clonotype showed up just a few times. V and J are TRBV20-1 and TRBJ1-2; 8 nucleotides align to TRBD1. The CDR3 sequence is 14 residues long. J lost 7 bases, V lost 6 bases, and 13 bases had no gene match. Germline CDR1 is DFQATT and CDR2 is SNEGSKA (reference sequence). DNA for the CDR3: TGCAGTGCCCGTAGACAGGGGACAACTGCTGGCTACACCTTC. Encoded protein: CSARRQGTTAGYTF.

This clonotype turned up a few times. V and J are TRBV30 and TRBJ2-7; D not resolved. V was shortened by 4 bases and J by 4 bases, with 8 bases between the two germline ends. Germline loops: CDR1 GTSNPN, CDR2 SVGIG (reference sequence). CDR3 length equals 11 residues. The CDR3, as DNA: TGTGCCTGGAACAACGGGTACGAGCAGTACTTC. This codes for CAWNNGYEQYF.

This chain links TRBV28 with TRBJ2-7; D not certain. The V and J ends lost 4 bases and 3 bases respectively, with 7 bases between them. The CDR3 covers 12 residues. The germline V gene encodes CDR1 MDHEN and CDR2 SYDVKM. CDR3 residues: CASSSQIYEQYF. The CDR3 DNA reads as TGTGCCAGCAGTTCCCAGATCTACGAGCAGTACTTC.

This clonotype showed up just once. This chain connects TRBV2 to TRBJ2-1; the D is unclear. With 0 bases removed from V and 9 bases from J, the gap between germline ends came to 6 bases. This CDR3 contains 12 residues. Germline V gene sequence: CDR1 SNHLY, CDR2 FYNNEI. The CDR3 DNA reads as TGTGCCAGCAGTGAAGCAGGGCCTGAGCAGTTCTTC. This codes for CASSEAGPEQFF.

V gene TRBV20-1 combines with J gene TRBJ2-1; TRBD2 matches 8 bases. The CDR3 spans 14 residues. V was clipped by 3 bases and J by 2 bases; unmatched bases: 3. Looked up from germline, CDR1 is DFQATT and CDR2 is SNEGSKA (reference sequence). CDR3 region: CSASDGRAYNEQFF. The CDR3 bases are TGCAGTGCTAGTGACGGGAGGGCCTACAATGAGCAGTTCTTC.

This clonotype has at least ten counts. This chain joins TRBV28 and TRBJ2-1; D unresolved. V shed 3 bases and J shed 10 bases, with 7 bases lying between them. The CDR3 has 11 residues. Looked up from germline, CDR1 is MDHEN and CDR2 is SYDVKM. The CDR3 region is CASSLAREQFF. Here the CDR3 DNA reads TGTGCCAGCAGTTTGGCGAGGGAGCAGTTCTTC.

The chain carries TRBV6-5 and TRBJ1-1, with a tentative D call TRBD1 (6 bases). Per germline, CDR1 MNHEY and CDR2 SVGAGI. Trimming stripped 5 bases from V and 6 bases from J, with 22 bases between. The CDR3 covers 16 residues. The CDR3 coding sequence is TGTGCCAGCAGTGGAGGGGGTACCGCACGTGTTGCTGAAGCTTTCTTT. Protein product: CASSGGGTARVAEAFF.

J is TRBJ1-6 and V is TRBV12-5; possible D gene TRBD1, 6 bases. The CDR3 is 18 amino acids. Germline-derived CDR1 and CDR2 are LGHNT and FRNRAP. V was clipped by 1 base and J by 5 bases, with 18 bases between them. CDR3 nucleotides: TGTGCTAGTGGTTTGGGAACCTGGACAGTCCTGAATAATTCACCCCTCCACTTT. It encodes CASGLGTWTVLNNSPLHF.

The gene calls are TRBV9 and TRBJ2-3, with D unclear. There are 14 residues in the CDR3. Trimming stripped 3 bases from V and 2 bases from J, with 10 bases between. From germline, CDR1 is SGDLS and CDR2 YYNGEE. The CDR3 protein is CASSETHTTDTQYF. Written as DNA, the CDR3 is TGTGCCAGCAGCGAGACACACACCACAGATACGCAGTATTTT.

This clonotype has only a few counts. The V call is TRBV18, the J call TRBJ2-6; no firm D call. Germline V gene lookup returns CDR1 KGHSH and CDR2 LQKENI. Trimming stripped 4 bases from V and 2 bases from J, with 12 bases between. The CDR3 is 16 residues long. CDR3 protein: CASSLSVMAGANVLTF. The CDR3 nucleotides read TGTGCCAGCTCACTATCCGTTATGGCTGGGGCCAACGTCCTGACTTTC.